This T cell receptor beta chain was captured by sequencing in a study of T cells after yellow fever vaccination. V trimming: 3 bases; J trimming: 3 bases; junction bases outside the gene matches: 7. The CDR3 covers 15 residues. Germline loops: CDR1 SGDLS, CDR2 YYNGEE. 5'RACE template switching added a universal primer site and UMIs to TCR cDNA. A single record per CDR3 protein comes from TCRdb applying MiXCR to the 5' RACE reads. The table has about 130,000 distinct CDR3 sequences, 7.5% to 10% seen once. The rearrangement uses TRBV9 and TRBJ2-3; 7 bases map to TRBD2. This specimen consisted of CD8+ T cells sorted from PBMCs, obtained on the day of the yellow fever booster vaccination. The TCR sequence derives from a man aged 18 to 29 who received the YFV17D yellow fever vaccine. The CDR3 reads CASSGRGGVTDTQYF. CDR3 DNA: TGTGCCAGCAGCGGGCGCGGGGGTGTTACAGATACGCAGTATTTT.